This is a list of T cell receptor beta chains from one sample in a study of blood T cell repertoires in COVID-19. Profiling relied on immunoSEQ multiplex PCR, and the TCRdb table lists in-frame clones only, not all of them. The sample has around 280,000 clones, 70% to 90% seen once. The sequencing input was peripheral blood. All receptors come from a woman in her 30s who had recovered from COVID-19. Both conserved end residues are part of each CDR3. Fields, in order: CDR3 DNA, CDR3 protein, clone size, J gene, V gene, D gene. A D gene is named only where the DNA matches it firmly. The size of a clone is reported for some rows only, either as once, few or many, or as a class for expanded clones.

DNA: TGTGCCAGCAGCTTTCGTTCCGGGTATGGCTACACCTTC
CDR3: CASSFRSGYGYTF
size: NA
J: TRBJ1-2
V: TRBV5-6
D: NA

DNA: TGTGCCAGCAGCTTAGCGGGGGGAGGTCGGGCCGAGCAGTACTTC
CDR3: CASSLAGGGRAEQYF
size: NA
J: TRBJ2-7
V: TRBV7-8
D: NA

DNA: TGTGCCAGCAGTGATCAGCGAAACACTGAAGCTTTCTTT
CDR3: CASSDQRNTEAFF
size: few
J: TRBJ1-1
V: TRBV6-1
D: NA

DNA: TGTGCCAGCATCGGTCTAGCGGGAACTGTTGAGCAGTACTTC
CDR3: CASIGLAGTVEQYF
size: few
J: TRBJ2-7
V: TRBV2
D: TRBD2

DNA: TGCAGTGCTAGGGGGACAGGGGAAAAGACCTTC
CDR3: CSARGTGEKTF
size: NA
J: TRBJ1-2
V: TRBV20-1
D: TRBD1

DNA: TGTGCCACCAGCGAAATGACTAGCGGGAGGGCCGGGGAGCTGTTTTTT
CDR3: CATSEMTSGRAGELFF
size: NA
J: TRBJ2-2
V: TRBV15
D: TRBD2

DNA: TGTGCCAGCCAGCAGCCCTCTGTAGCGGGAGTTTACGAGCAGTACTTC
CDR3: CASQQPSVAGVYEQYF
size: NA
J: TRBJ2-7
V: TRBV11-3
D: TRBD2

DNA: TGTGCCAGCAGTTTATACCAGGGATTGGGCACTGAAGCTTTCTTT
CDR3: CASSLYQGLGTEAFF
size: NA
J: TRBJ1-1
V: TRBV27
D: NA

DNA: TGTGCCAGCAGCCTTCTGATTAGCGGGAGGGAGACCCAGTACTTC
CDR3: CASSLLISGRETQYF
size: NA
J: TRBJ2-5
V: TRBV28
D: TRBD2

DNA: TGTGCCATCAGTGTACTAGCGGGAATAGAGACCCAGTACTTC
CDR3: CAISVLAGIETQYF
size: NA
J: TRBJ2-5
V: TRBV10-3
D: TRBD2

DNA: TGTGCCAGCAGTTTTTTCGCCGGGACTGAAGCTTTCTTT
CDR3: CASSFFAGTEAFF
size: NA
J: TRBJ1-1
V: TRBV12-3/TRBV12-4
D: NA

DNA: TGTGCCACCAGTGTAACAGCCAACACAGATACGCAGTATTTT
CDR3: CATSVTANTDTQYF
size: NA
J: TRBJ2-3
V: TRBV24-1
D: NA

DNA: TGCGCCAGCAGTGAGGGATTTGGGGGGCAAGAGACCCAGTACTTC
CDR3: CASSEGFGGQETQYF
size: NA
J: TRBJ2-5
V: TRBV10-1
D: NA

DNA: TGTGCCAGCAGTCGCCGACAGGGGAGGTACACTGAAGCTTTCTTT
CDR3: CASSRRQGRYTEAFF
size: NA
J: TRBJ1-1
V: TRBV6-5
D: TRBD1

DNA: TGTGCCAGTAGGGGACTTGGCTACACCTTC
CDR3: CASRGLGYTF
size: NA
J: TRBJ1-2
V: TRBV19
D: NA

DNA: TGTGCCAGCAGTTTCCCAGGGGGGAGCTTAGGAGCTTTCTTT
CDR3: CASSFPGGSLGAFF
size: once
J: TRBJ1-1
V: TRBV28
D: TRBD1

DNA: TGTGCCTGGGAAGCAGGGGAGGGCACCGGGGAGCTGTTTTTT
CDR3: CAWEAGEGTGELFF
size: NA
J: TRBJ2-2
V: TRBV30
D: NA

DNA: TGCAGTGCTAGACAGCAAGAGACCCAGTACTTC
CDR3: CSARQQETQYF
size: once
J: TRBJ2-5
V: TRBV20-1
D: NA

DNA: TGTGCCATCAGTGACGTGGGGGGAAATCAGCCCCAGCATTTT
CDR3: CAISDVGGNQPQHF
size: NA
J: TRBJ1-5
V: TRBV10-3
D: NA

DNA: TGTGCCAGTGACTCAATCGCCCTCAATCAGCCCCAGCATTTT
CDR3: CASDSIALNQPQHF
size: NA
J: TRBJ1-5
V: TRBV19
D: NA

DNA: TGTGCCAGCAGCGGACACAGGGTTGGGTACGACTACACCTTC
CDR3: CASSGHRVGYDYTF
size: NA
J: TRBJ1-2
V: TRBV7-9
D: NA

DNA: TGTGCCAGCAGAGAGGGGACAGGGCACTATGGCTACACCTTC
CDR3: CASREGTGHYGYTF
size: NA
J: TRBJ1-2
V: TRBV6-4
D: TRBD1

DNA: TGTGCCAGCAGCCAAGGAGTGGGACAGTCCAATGAAAAACTGTTTTTT
CDR3: CASSQGVGQSNEKLFF
size: NA
J: TRBJ1-4
V: TRBV7-2
D: TRBD1

DNA: TGTGCCAGCAGCTCCGGACAGGAGGCAGGTCTGACAGCTTTCTTT
CDR3: CASSSGQEAGLTAFF
size: NA
J: TRBJ1-1
V: TRBV7-9
D: TRBD1

DNA: TGCGCCAGCAGCCCGGGACTAGCGGGGGGTCGCTCCTACGAGCAGTACTTC
CDR3: CASSPGLAGGRSYEQYF
size: few
J: TRBJ2-7
V: TRBV4-1
D: TRBD2

DNA: TGCGCCAGCAGCTTCAGGACAGAGGGGAATGAGCAGTTCTTC
CDR3: CASSFRTEGNEQFF
size: NA
J: TRBJ2-1
V: TRBV5-1
D: NA

DNA: TGTGCCATCAGGGGGCCGACACCGGTCGTGGATACGCAGTATTTT
CDR3: CAIRGPTPVVDTQYF
size: NA
J: TRBJ2-3
V: TRBV10-3
D: NA

DNA: TGTGCCAGCAGCCGACAGGGAGGTTCACCCCTCCACTTT
CDR3: CASSRQGGSPLHF
size: NA
J: TRBJ1-6
V: TRBV7-8
D: TRBD1

DNA: TGTGCCAGTAGCAGAACACCGTACTCTGGAAACACCATATATTTT
CDR3: CASSRTPYSGNTIYF
size: NA
J: TRBJ1-3
V: TRBV19
D: NA

DNA: TGTGCCACCAGTGCTCGGGGGGCGCAAGGCTACACCTTC
CDR3: CATSARGAQGYTF
size: NA
J: TRBJ1-2
V: TRBV24-1
D: NA

DNA: TGTGCCAGCAGCTCCCCCGGGCAGGGGGTTGCCGGGGAGCTGTTTTTT
CDR3: CASSSPGQGVAGELFF
size: NA
J: TRBJ2-2
V: TRBV9
D: TRBD1

DNA: TGTGCCAGCAGTTCGCGGATGGACAATCAGCCCCAGCATTTT
CDR3: CASSSRMDNQPQHF
size: NA
J: TRBJ1-5
V: TRBV28
D: NA

DNA: TGTGCCAGCAGCTTGGCCAGCGGGGGATACACAGATACGCAGTATTTT
CDR3: CASSLASGGYTDTQYF
size: NA
J: TRBJ2-3
V: TRBV5-4
D: TRBD2

DNA: TGTGCCAGCAGCCAAGGCTTAGCGACAGATACGCAGTATTTT
CDR3: CASSQGLATDTQYF
size: NA
J: TRBJ2-3
V: TRBV3-1/TRBV3-2
D: NA

DNA: TGCGCCAGCAGTGAGTCATTTTATGCCGGCACTGAAGCTTTCTTT
CDR3: CASSESFYAGTEAFF
size: NA
J: TRBJ1-1
V: TRBV10-1
D: NA

DNA: TGCGCCAGCGAAAAGGGGAGAGGAGCGGGTAAACACGCCAAAAACATTCAGTACTTC
CDR3: CASEKGRGAGKHAKNIQYF
size: NA
J: TRBJ2-4
V: TRBV10-1
D: NA

DNA: TGCAGCGCCAAGACAGACTCCCCCAATTCACCCCTCCACTTT
CDR3: CSAKTDSPNSPLHF
size: NA
J: TRBJ1-6
V: TRBV29-1
D: NA

DNA: TGTGCCAGTAGTATCAGCCAGGTGAACACTGAAGCTTTCTTT
CDR3: CASSISQVNTEAFF
size: NA
J: TRBJ1-1
V: TRBV19
D: NA

DNA: TGTGCCACCAGCAGAGATAAGGGGCAGGCGACATTAGGTTCCTCCTACGAGCAGTACTTC
CDR3: CATSRDKGQATLGSSYEQYF
size: NA
J: TRBJ2-7
V: TRBV15
D: NA

DNA: TGTGCCAGCAGTTTTCCCGACAGGGGTGAAAAACTGTTTTTT
CDR3: CASSFPDRGEKLFF
size: NA
J: TRBJ1-4
V: TRBV6-6
D: TRBD1

DNA: TGTGCCAGCAGCGAGGCTAGCGGGTTCTCCTACGAGCAGTACTTC
CDR3: CASSEASGFSYEQYF
size: NA
J: TRBJ2-7
V: TRBV7-9
D: TRBD2

DNA: TGTGCCAGCAGCTCCTCGGGTATGTCCTACGAGCAGTACTTC
CDR3: CASSSSGMSYEQYF
size: NA
J: TRBJ2-7
V: TRBV11-2
D: NA